The 22 T cell receptor beta chains given below trace back to one sample, sequenced in a study of CD8 T cells in ankylosing spondylitis. Their cognate antigens are unknown. TCRdb fed the 5' RACE reads into MiXCR, producing one record per CDR3 protein. The sample lists around 770,000 distinct CDR3 sequences; about 12% were seen once. Findings and limits, study-wide: Ankylosing spondylitis blood appeared to be characterized by a TCR beta motif of several highly homologous variants.

The specimen was blood, either unsorted or a sorted T cell fraction (not recorded which). Receptors were obtained from a male donor with ankylosing spondylitis.

This clonotype turned up a few times. V usage is TRBV6-1 and J usage is TRBJ1-2; unclear D gene. CDR3 length: 13 residues. The germline CDR1 and CDR2 sequences are MNHNS and SASEGT. The ends were cut back, 6 bases at V and 3 bases at J, with 11 bases in the middle. CDR3 nucleotide sequence: TGTGCCAGCAGCGCGGGAGGCGACTATGGCTACACCTTC. As protein: CASSAGGDYGYTF.

This chain connects TRBV6-1 to TRBJ2-3; D may match TRBD1 or TRBD2 (8 bases each). Germline V gives CDR1 MNHNS, CDR2 SASEGT. The CDR3 is made up of 16 amino acids. Between the trimmed V and J ends, which lost 5 bases and 5 bases, there was a span of 20 bases. CDR3 nucleotide sequence: TGTGCCAGCAGTCTAGATGATAGCGGGACAGGAGATACGCAGTATTTT. It translates to CASSLDDSGTGDTQYF.

There are a few counts of this clonotype. J is TRBJ1-4 and V is TRBV7-8; unclear D gene. The CDR3 extends over 8 amino acids. Per germline, CDR1 SGHVS and CDR2 FQNEAQ. V lost 10 bases and J lost 8, with 2 bases in between. The CDR3 DNA sequence: TGTGCCACCGAAAAACTGTTTTTT. It encodes CATEKLFF.

This chain links TRBV12-3 or TRBV12-4 with TRBJ1-5; D is ambiguous. Trimming removed 6 bases from V and 5 bases from J, with 23 bases in between. CDR3 size: 17 residues. Here the CDR3 DNA reads TGTGCCAGCAGGCCTCCAAATATAGGTTTGCAGCATCAGCCCCAGCATTTT. Protein product: CASRPPNIGLQHQPQHF.

This clonotype was seen a handful of times. V and J are TRBV10-3 and TRBJ2-7; 8 bases fit TRBD1. The V and J ends lost 0 bases and 4 bases, in that order; junction bases with no gene match: 5. Germline V gene sequence: CDR1 ENHRY, CDR2 SYGVKD. CDR3 length: 15 residues. CDR3 amino acids: CAISESGRGHYEQYF. CDR3 coding DNA: TGTGCCATCAGTGAGTCAGGCAGGGGGCATTACGAGCAGTACTTC.

Worth noting for this clonotype: One junction end disagrees with the germline gene, perhaps due to a read error. This chain uses TRBV20-1 with TRBJ2-3; 10 bases line up with TRBD2. Germline V gene lookup returns CDR1 DFQATT and CDR2 SNEGSKA (reference sequence). The CDR3 sequence is 16 residues long. The CDR3 DNA follows: TGCTGTGCTAGAGATCTTCTAGCGGGAGTTGCAGATACGCAGTATTTT. Its translation is CCARDLLAGVADTQYF.

This clonotype was observed a few times. This chain links TRBV20-1 with TRBJ2-3, with D perhaps assigned TRBD1 or TRBD2 (5 bases each). Trimming removed 0 bases at V and 4 bases at J, with 11 bases between. In germline, CDR1 is DFQATT, CDR2 SNEGSKA (reference sequence). The CDR3 contains 14 residues. The CDR3 sequence is CSARDGARPDTQYF. DNA for the CDR3: TGCAGTGCTAGAGACGGGGCTCGTCCAGATACGCAGTATTTT.

The chain carries TRBV7-2 and TRBJ1-2, with D uncertain. The CDR3 loop spans 13 amino acids. V lost 3 bases, J lost 3 bases, and 8 bases lay in between. CDR1 is SGHTA and CDR2 is FQGNSA in the germline V gene. CDR3 residues: CASSFTRYYGYTF. The CDR3 DNA reads TGTGCCAGCAGCTTTACACGGTACTATGGCTACACCTTC.

This clonotype was counted a few times. The rearrangement uses TRBV7-2 and TRBJ1-2; 7 nucleotides line up with TRBD1. The CDR3 sequence is 15 residues long. CDR1 is SGHTA and CDR2 is FQGNSA in the germline V gene. V gave up 0 bases and J gave up 8 bases; unmatched junction bases: 9. The CDR3 DNA follows: TGTGCCAGCAGCTTAGCGTTAGACAGGGCCGGCGGCTACACCTTC. Its protein product is CASSLALDRAGGYTF.

There are a few counts of this clonotype. V usage is TRBV20-1 and J usage is TRBJ2-7; 7 bases agree with TRBD2. V lost 3 bases and J lost 0; bases outside the gene matches: 5. CDR3 length: 14 amino acids. From germline, CDR1 is DFQATT and CDR2 SNEGSKA (reference sequence). The CDR3 DNA reads as TGCAGTGCTAGGGGGAGGGGTCTCTCCTACGAGCAGTACTTC. Its translation: CSARGRGLSYEQYF.

This clonotype has at least ten counts. The rearrangement links TRBV10-3 to TRBJ2-3; a possible D gene is TRBD2 (6 bases). Between the trimmed V and J ends, which lost 4 bases and 6 bases, there was a span of 8 bases. The CDR3 is 12 residues long. Germline V CDR1 and CDR2: ENHRY, SYGVKD. In DNA form, the CDR3 reads TGTGCCATCAGTGGGAGGGCCGATACGCAGTATTTT. Its translation is CAISGRADTQYF.

This chain joins TRBV4-3 and TRBJ1-5; possible D gene TRBD1, 6 bases. Germline assignment: CDR1 LGHNA and CDR2 YSLEER. Deletions cut 0 bases from V and 6 bases from J, with 12 bases between. This CDR3 is built from 15 residues. The CDR3 spells CASSQDLRDTQPQHF. The CDR3 bases are TGCGCCAGCAGCCAAGATCTAAGGGACACTCAGCCCCAGCATTTT.

This clonotype was found many times. This sequence joins TRBV7-2 and TRBJ1-1; D not resolved. Germline CDR1 SGHTA, CDR2 FQGNSA. The V and J ends lost 3 bases and 8 bases respectively, with 13 bases between them. The CDR3 consists of 13 residues. CDR3 coding DNA: TGTGCCAGCAGCTTCGACCGGAGGGCGGAAGCTTTCTTT. Its translation is CASSFDRRAEAFF.

V and J are TRBV5-1 and TRBJ2-7; no clear D. With 0 bases removed from V and 7 bases from J, the gap between germline ends came to 8 bases. Looked up from germline, CDR1 is SGHRS and CDR2 is YFSETQ. There are 12 residues in the CDR3. The CDR3 coding sequence is TGCGCCAGCAGCTTGGGGGTGCGGGAGCAGTACTTC. This sequence encodes CASSLGVREQYF.

This clonotype has ten or more counts. The chain combines TRBV20-1 with TRBJ2-5, with D hard to call. CDR1 is DFQATT and CDR2 is SNEGSKA in the germline V gene (reference sequence). V lost 3 bases to trimming and J lost 7 bases, with 15 bases between them. CDR3 length equals 13 residues. The CDR3 DNA follows: TGCAGTGCTAGTTCCCCTAAAGGTGGGACCCAGTACTTC. Its protein is CSASSPKGGTQYF.

In its sample, this clonotype was seen a few times. The V call is TRBV10-3, the J call TRBJ1-1; unclear D gene. CDR3 length: 13 amino acids. The germline gives CDR1 ENHRY, CDR2 SYGVKD. Trimming stripped 7 bases from V and 2 bases from J, with 11 bases between. CDR3 in DNA: TGTGCCATCAACGACGACCCCAACACTGAAGCTTTCTTT. Translating it yields CAINDDPNTEAFF.

The V gene is TRBV20-1, the J gene TRBJ1-2; D remains unclear. This CDR3 comprises 11 residues. Germline-derived CDR1 and CDR2 are DFQATT and SNEGSKA (reference sequence). The germline V and J ends were trimmed by 0 bases and 8 bases, with 7 bases remaining between them. The CDR3 loop reads CSAREPRGYTF. The CDR3, as DNA: TGCAGTGCTAGAGAACCTCGGGGCTACACCTTC.

The table lists this clonotype with a few counts. The rearrangement uses TRBV7-2 and TRBJ1-6; D gene uncertain. Germline CDR1 is SGHTA and CDR2 is FQGNSA. V was pared by 2 bases and J by 9 bases, with 5 bases between. The CDR3 spans 12 residues. The CDR3 loop is CASSLIRSPLHF. CDR3 DNA: TGTGCCAGCAGCTTAATTCGTTCACCCCTCCACTTT.

This clonotype showed up many times. This sequence joins TRBV6-5 and TRBJ1-6, with 9 bases aligning to TRBD1. V shed 4 bases and J 9 bases; nucleotides not matched to a gene: 10. This CDR3 region has 16 residues. Germline V gene data show CDR1 as MNHEY and CDR2 as SVGAGI. CDR3 loop: CASSSQLPGQGSPLHF. The CDR3 DNA reads as TGTGCCAGCAGTTCTCAACTACCGGGACAGGGTTCACCCCTCCACTTT.

This clonotype was seen more than once but under ten times. The chain has TRBV6-2 or TRBV6-3 and TRBJ1-1, with D possibly matching TRBD1 (5 bases). Germline CDR1 reads MNHEY; CDR2 reads SVGEGT. The CDR3 length is 17 residues. Trimming removed 8 bases at V and 5 bases at J, with 27 bases between. The CDR3 protein is CASRTYPFDSRRTEAFF. CDR3 nucleotide sequence: TGTGCCAGCCGAACTTACCCTTTCGACAGCCGGAGGACTGAAGCTTTCTTT.

The chain is built from TRBV20-1 and TRBJ2-1; D may be TRBD1 (7 bases). The V gene lost 6 bases and the J gene lost 6 bases, with 21 bases spanning the gap. CDR3 length: 15 amino acids. CDR1 is DFQATT and CDR2 is SNEGSKA in the germline V gene (reference sequence). The CDR3 loop is CSARRDLRGVNEQFF. CDR3 bases: TGCAGTGCCCGCCGGGACCTCAGGGGGGTCAATGAGCAGTTCTTC.

The genes are TRBV7-8 and TRBJ1-2; 7 nucleotides match TRBD1. V shed 5 bases, J shed 4 bases, and the junction held 4 bases outside the gene matches. There are 13 residues in the CDR3. CDR1 and CDR2 from the germline V gene are SGHVS and FQNEAQ. Here the CDR3 reads CASSDRQGYGYTF. CDR3 nucleotides: TGTGCCAGCAGCGACCGACAGGGCTATGGCTACACCTTC.